This T cell receptor (beta chain) emerged from a study of monozygotic twins with cystic fibrosis. Study-level results: Unrelated CF individuals shared fewer identical clonotypes than monozygotic CF twins. Clonality was generally low (median around 0.0098), higher in the most severe patients. V usage most resembled the co-twin in 13 of 16 pairs.

Worth noting for this clone: The antigen is unknown.

Libraries were prepared by immunoSEQ multiplex PCR; TCRdb keeps only in-frame clonotypes and omits some of them. The table records fewer than 30,000 clones, 70% to 90% of them present only once. Germline lookup yields CDR1 LNHDA and CDR2 SQIVND (reference sequence). This CDR3 has 14 amino acids. V shed 1 base and J shed 3 bases, with 9 bases lying between them. The material sequenced was blood. The origin of this receptor is a girl aged 2-10 years with cystic fibrosis. The V and J genes are TRBV19 and TRBJ1-2, with D unclear. The CDR3: CASSIGNSDYGYTF. Here the CDR3 DNA reads TGTGCCAGTAGTATAGGGAATTCTGACTATGGCTACACCTTC. Drawing the rest from reference TRBV19 and TRBJ1-2, the complete variable domain is DGGITQSPKYLFRKEGQNVTLSCEQNLNHDAMYWYRQDPGQGLRLIYYSQIVNDFQKGDIAEGYSVSREKKESFPLTVTSAQKNPTAFYLCASSIGNSDYGYTFGSGTRLTVV.